The clone carrying this T cell receptor beta chain appeared many times. TCRdb itself ran the 5' RACE reads through MiXCR, one entry per CDR3 protein. Of about 48,000 distinct CDR3 sequences listed, about 2% are singletons. The V and J ends lost 6 bases and 3 bases respectively, with 17 bases between them. The CDR3 extends over 14 amino acids. The germline gives CDR1 DFQATT, CDR2 SNEGSKA (reference sequence). The data originate from a study of neurological immune-mediated disorders. The rearrangement links TRBV20-1 to TRBJ1-1; D may be TRBD1 (6 bases). This TCR came from a woman in her thirties or forties with multiple sclerosis. Sample: PBMCs. Written as DNA, the CDR3 is TGCAGTGCCCCAGAAGGGGGGGGATACACTGAAGCTTTCTTT. It yields the protein CSAPEGGGYTEAFF.